A selection of T cell receptor beta chains follows, all from one sample in a study of CD8+ T cells in alopecia areata. TCRdb's copy holds only in-frame clones and misses some; the assay was immunoSEQ multiplex PCR. The data show roughly 200,000 clones, 50% to 65% seen once. Source: CD8+ T cells sorted from blood, taken at week 24, from a patient treated with tofacitinib. All receptors come from a human donor with alopecia areata. Both conserved end residues are trimmed from each CDR3. D genes are given only for firm matches. Size is omitted from some rows. Given values are once, few, many or a class for expanded clones.

j_call d_call v_call clone_size cdr3_aa
TRBJ1-1 NA TRBV19 few ASSPKRTAGDTEAF
TRBJ1-2 NA TRBV6-6 few ASSYSRGHRDGYT
TRBJ1-5 NA TRBV25-1 NA ASSESTQDPQH
TRBJ2-1 TRBD1 TRBV6-1 NA ASPGQGAMGEQF
TRBJ1-6 NA TRBV30 NA AWSVLAENNSPLH
TRBJ1-1 NA TRBV7-3 NA ASSPDSMNTEAF
TRBJ2-5 TRBD2 TRBV5-6 NA ASSFDSGGAETQY
TRBJ2-2 NA TRBV10-3 few ALAITHTGELF
TRBJ1-2 NA TRBV5-1 once ASSLTGTNYGYT
TRBJ2-7 NA TRBV30 once AWSVYSSDYEQY
TRBJ1-1 NA TRBV19 NA ASSTQTATEAF
TRBJ2-2 NA TRBV27 few ASSKNGELF
TRBJ1-1 TRBD1 TRBV30 NA AWRGTGGEAF
TRBJ1-1 NA TRBV13 NA ASSSVNTEAF
TRBJ2-4 NA TRBV28 few ASIYETPRNIQY
TRBJ2-3 NA TRBV5-4 NA ASSWRRERGTDTQY